Here is one T cell receptor (beta chain) with its context. No antigen is known for it. The assay was immunoSEQ multiplex PCR, and TCRdb's table has in-frame clones only and misses some. The sample has about 82,000 clones; 85% to 95% are singletons. This entry comes from a study of PD-L1 blockade in urothelial cancer. For the study at large: A median blood sample held approximately 150,000 T cells and roughly 79,000 unique TCRs.

Study conclusions and caveats: Those with durable benefit had larger increases in tumor-associated blood clones at 3 weeks.

The CDR3 contains 13 residues. J was trimmed by 3 bases and V by 1 base; bases with no gene match: 0. Germline loops: CDR1 GTSNPN, CDR2 SVGIG (reference sequence). This chain uses TRBV30 with TRBJ1-1, with TRBD1 matching over 9 bases. This clonotype originated in a man aged 60 to 69 with urothelial cancer. This material consisted of PBMCs, taken around atezolizumab (anti-PD-L1) treatment. The CDR3: CAWSGQGDTEAFF. The CDR3 nucleotides read TGTGCCTGGAGTGGACAGGGGGACACTGAAGCTTTCTTT.